The source of this T cell receptor (beta chain) is a study of blood T cell repertoires in COVID-19. Looking at the study overall: Both acute and convalescent COVID-19 samples were obtained from the United States, Italy and Spain. From T cells, B-cell-depleted T cells, or PBMCs came the material, which was cDNA or gDNA.

In the source study's methods: Quantification of nucleated cells was approximated via reference gene primer amplification. Repertoires were generated with immunoSEQ multiplex PCR, while TCRdb's copy carries only in-frame clones and drops some. For V, J and clone size, that table is used; D and trimming come from the DNA. Here the sample spans 55,000 to 80,000 clones, around 88% being singletons. This receptor was obtained from a human donor in a cohort sampled during active COVID-19. The sequencing sample was made of peripheral blood.

The CDR3: CASSFAGTGYYEQYF. The CDR3 bases are TGTGCCAGCAGCTTTGCCGGGACAGGGTACTACGAGCAGTACTTC. V gene TRBV7-6 combines with J gene TRBJ2-7; 9 bases are shared with TRBD1. The CDR3 extends over 15 amino acids. V dropped 3 bases and J dropped 3; count of bases not matched to a gene: 6. Germline CDR1 is SGHVS and CDR2 is FNYEAQ.